This T cell receptor beta chain was sequenced for a study of T cells after somatic rescue of genetic block. This CDR3 contains 14 residues. The germline gives CDR1 MGHDK, CDR2 SYGVNS. V lost 6 bases, J lost 5 bases, and 8 bases stayed unmatched. Sequencing used immunoSEQ multiplex PCR; TCRdb keeps in-frame clones, though not all of them. The sample has approximately 10,000 clones, roughly 70% seen once. In this sample, this clone turned up once. The chain combines TRBV25-1 with TRBJ2-5; 8 positions agree with TRBD1. Sequencing used peripheral blood mononuclear cells (PBMCs). The source is a boy aged 10-17 years. CDR3 in DNA: TGTGCCAGCAGGTTGACAGGGGCCGGGGAGACCCAGTACTTC. Protein sequence: CASRLTGAGETQYF.